Presented here are 20 T cell receptor beta chains from one specimen sequenced in a study of cytomegalovirus exposure and HLA in healthy donors. It was with 60 Vbeta and 13 Jbeta primers that the PCR ran. Profiling relied on immunoSEQ multiplex PCR, and the TCRdb table lists in-frame clones only, not all of them. There are a few hundred thousand clones in the sample; 77% occur only once, and about 2.5% lies in the top ten. Sequenced sample: PBMCs. These receptors originate from an older woman in good health and CMV-seropositive.

This clone turned up a few times. This rearrangement joins TRBV12-5 to TRBJ2-1, with 8 bases that match TRBD1. J was trimmed by 6 bases and V by 1 base; bases with no gene match: 5. The germline V gene has CDR1 LGHNT and CDR2 FRNRAP. The CDR3 runs 15 residues. The CDR3 sequence is CASGLGATGANEQFF. The DNA for the CDR3 is TGTGCTAGTGGTTTGGGGGCGACAGGGGCCAATGAGCAGTTCTTC. Supplemented by reference TRBV12-5 and TRBJ2-1, the full variable domain reads DARVTQTPRHKVTEMGQEVTMRCQPILGHNTVFWYRQTMMQGLELLAYFRNRAPLDDSGMPKDRFSAEMPDATLATLKIQPSEPRDSAVYFCASGLGATGANEQFFGPGTRLTVL.

The chain joins TRBV27 to TRBJ2-1, with 7 bases identical to TRBD2. The germline gives CDR1 MNHEY, CDR2 SMNVEV (reference sequence). The CDR3 is 16 amino acids. The junction had 17 bases not matched to a gene; V was cut back by 6 bases and J by 9 bases. This CDR3 reads CASSYPLGGGSAEQFF. The CDR3, as DNA: TGTGCCAGCAGCTACCCCCTTGGGGGGGGGTCGGCTGAGCAGTTCTTC.

V and J are TRBV18 and TRBJ1-1; TRBD1 might be the D (5 bases). This CDR3 has 15 residues. Germline V CDR1 and CDR2: KGHSH, LQKENI. Trimming removed 0 bases from V and 0 bases from J, with 8 bases in between. The CDR3 is CASSPPTRVNTEAFF. CDR3 DNA sequence: TGTGCCAGCTCACCACCAACCAGGGTGAACACTGAAGCTTTCTTT.

This chain joins TRBV2 and TRBJ1-5; 7 bases align to TRBD1. Germline V lookup: CDR1 SNHLY, CDR2 FYNNEI. The ends lost 6 bases at V and 0 bases at J; junction bases unmatched: 8. The CDR3 runs 16 residues. This chain's CDR3 is CASSGFGTVSNQPQHF. CDR3 DNA sequence: TGTGCCAGCAGCGGCTTTGGGACAGTTAGCAATCAGCCCCAGCATTTT. Drawing the rest from reference TRBV2 and TRBJ1-5, the complete variable domain is EPEVTQTPSHQVTQMGQEVILRCVPISNHLYFYWYRQILGQKVEFLVSFYNNEISEKSEIFDDQFSVERPDGSNFTLKIRSTKLEDSAMYFCASSGFGTVSNQPQHFGDGTRLSIL.

The chain combines TRBV28 with TRBJ2-5, with TRBD1 identical over 9 bases. The length of the CDR3 is 14 residues. The V segment lost 5 bases and the J segment 5 bases; nucleotides outside the gene matches: 6. Germline lookup yields CDR1 MDHEN and CDR2 SYDVKM. DNA for the CDR3: TGTGCCAGCAGTCATTCCGGGACAGGGGAGACCCAGTACTTC. Residues: CASSHSGTGETQYF.

The chain employs TRBV15 and TRBJ1-1, with 8 positions matching TRBD1. The junction had 8 bases not matched to a gene; V was cut back by 2 bases and J by 6 bases. The CDR3 covers 15 residues. Germline CDR1 is LNHNV and CDR2 is YYDKDF (reference sequence). CDR3 in DNA: TGTGCCACCAGCAGACTGACAGGGGATCTATCTGAAGCTTTCTTT. It specifies CATSRLTGDLSEAFF.

The chain joins TRBV18 to TRBJ1-5; perhaps TRBD1 as D (6 bases). Germline-derived CDR1 and CDR2 are KGHSH and LQKENI. The V gene lost 8 bases and the J gene lost 5 bases, with 13 bases spanning the gap. CDR3 length: 13 amino acids. Here the CDR3 DNA reads TGTGCCAGCACCCAGGGGTCGGATCAGCCCCAGCATTTT. Translation: CASTQGSDQPQHF.

This chain links TRBV6-1 with TRBJ2-5, with a possible D match to TRBD1 (6 bases). The end of the DNA fits TRBJ2-7 better, so the J call may be wrong. The CDR3 consists of 14 residues. Germline V CDR1 and CDR2: MNHNS, SASEGT. The CDR3 region is CASSEGAESYEQYF. The CDR3 region has the DNA TGTGCCAGCAGTGAGGGGGCGGAGTCCTACGAGCAGTACTTC.

The chain joins TRBV5-1 to TRBJ2-1; D possibly corresponds to TRBD2 (5 bases). The germline CDR1 and CDR2 sequences are SGHRS and YFSETQ. The length of the CDR3 is 14 residues. Between the trimmed V and J ends, which lost 0 bases and 3 bases, there was a span of 7 bases. In nucleotides, the CDR3 is TGCGCCAGCAGCTTGGTTGCGGGCTACAATGAGCAGTTCTTC. Translating it yields CASSLVAGYNEQFF. The complete variable domain, with remaining parts taken from reference TRBV5-1 and TRBJ2-1, reads KAGVTQTPRYLIKTRGQQVTLSCSPISGHRSVSWYQQTPGQGLQFLFEYFSETQRNKGNFPGRFSGRQFSNSRSEMNVSTLELGDSALYLCASSLVAGYNEQFFGPGTRLTVL.

CDR3 coding DNA: TGTGCCAGCAGCTTCGGGGGATTAGCGGGGATGTCAGATACGCAGTATTTT. Encoded protein: CASSFGGLAGMSDTQYF. The chain is built from TRBV7-2 and TRBJ2-3, with TRBD2 matching over 8 bases. The CDR3 has 17 amino acids. CDR1 is SGHTA and CDR2 is FQGNSA in the germline V gene. V lost 3 bases and J lost 4; bases outside the gene matches: 12. The variable domain in full, with the rest retrieved from reference TRBV7-2 and TRBJ2-3, is GAGVSQSPSNKVTEKGKDVELRCDPISGHTALYWYRQSLGQGLEFLIYFQGNSAPDKSGLPSDRFSAERTGGSVSTLTIQRTQQEDSAVYLCASSFGGLAGMSDTQYFGPGTRLTVL.

This clone was observed once. The rearrangement uses TRBV30 and TRBJ2-3, with unresolved D. CDR1 and CDR2 from the germline V gene are GTSNPN and SVGIG (reference sequence). CDR3 length: 12 residues. V was shortened by 3 bases and J by 0 bases, with 4 bases between the two germline ends. This CDR3 is CAWRESTDTQYF. DNA of the CDR3: TGTGCCTGGAGGGAGAGCACAGATACGCAGTATTTT.

In DNA form, the CDR3 reads TGTGCCTCGGGAGGACAGATTAACTATGGCTACACCTTC. Amino acids: CASGGQINYGYTF. The chain links TRBV7-9 to TRBJ1-2; tentative D call: TRBD1 (6 bases). Germline lookup yields CDR1 SEHNR and CDR2 FQNEAQ (reference sequence). The CDR3 has 13 amino acids. Trimming took off 11 bases at V and 1 base at J, with 14 bases between the two ends.

The chain employs TRBV7-6 and TRBJ2-1; the match to TRBD1 covers 8 bases. Germline loops: CDR1 SGHVS, CDR2 FNYEAQ. The length of the CDR3 is 16 residues. J lost 9 bases, V lost 6 bases, and 16 bases had no gene match. The CDR3 region is CASSSLGQGSMGEQFF. In DNA, the CDR3 is TGTGCCAGCAGTTCTCTCGGACAGGGCTCAATGGGTGAGCAGTTCTTC.

This clone was observed a handful of times. The genes are TRBV27 and TRBJ1-2, with D possibly matching TRBD1 (6 bases). Germline lookup yields CDR1 MNHEY and CDR2 SMNVEV (reference sequence). The CDR3 extends over 14 amino acids. Trimming shortened V by 5 bases and J by 4 bases, and 14 bases separated the two germline ends. The CDR3 loop is CASSAKGDGYGYTF. The CDR3 DNA follows: TGTGCCAGCAGTGCGAAGGGGGATGGCTATGGCTACACCTTC.

The chain links TRBV27 to TRBJ1-4, with D possibly TRBD1 on 5 matching bases. Trimming cost V 5 bases and J 3 bases, with 10 bases left between them. The germline CDR1 and CDR2 sequences are MNHEY and SMNVEV (reference sequence). This CDR3 region has 14 residues. The CDR3 region has the DNA TGTGCCAGCAGTCGTAAGGGGTCTAATGAAAAACTGTTTTTT. It is translated as CASSRKGSNEKLFF.

V and J are TRBV15 and TRBJ2-3, with TRBD1 as a possible D gene (5 bases). Trimming cost V 0 bases and J 0 bases, with 10 bases left between them. Germline CDR1 LNHNV, CDR2 YYDKDF (reference sequence). The length of the CDR3 is 16 residues. CDR3 DNA sequence: TGTGCCACCAGCAGAGACTGGCAGGGCAGCACAGATACGCAGTATTTT. Amino acids: CATSRDWQGSTDTQYF.

As to this clone: Germline is not matched at one junction end, which may reflect a read error. The chain couples TRBV5-1 to TRBJ2-3, with 7 bases lining up with TRBD1. Germline-derived CDR1 and CDR2 are SGHRS and YFSETQ. This CDR3 comprises 14 residues. The CDR3 spells CASSPGQSIDTQYF. CDR3 DNA: TGCGCCAGCAGCCCGGGACAGAGCATAGATACGCAGTATTTT.

This clone was observed a handful of times. The rearrangement uses TRBV6-1 and TRBJ2-7; 8 bases are shared with TRBD1. Germline V gene lookup returns CDR1 MNHNS and CDR2 SASEGT. CDR3 size: 13 residues. After removal of 10 bases from V and 4 bases from J, the junction contained 9 bases not matched to a gene. This CDR3 reads CATRTGPFYEQYF. The CDR3 bases are TGTGCCACCAGGACAGGGCCTTTTTACGAGCAGTACTTC.

The chain employs TRBV18 and TRBJ1-1; D is possibly TRBD1 (5 bases). Germline V gives CDR1 KGHSH, CDR2 LQKENI. V dropped 6 bases and J dropped 1 base, with 12 bases sitting between them. The CDR3 sequence is 14 residues long. CDR3 nucleotide sequence: TGTGCCAGCTCCCTAGGGGAGGGGAACACTGAAGCTTTCTTT. Its translation is CASSLGEGNTEAFF.

The J gene is TRBJ2-5, the V gene TRBV5-1, with 8 bases that match TRBD1. J gave up 5 bases and V 7 bases, and 13 bases lay outside the gene matches. CDR3 length: 15 amino acids. Germline V gene lookup returns CDR1 SGHRS and CDR2 YFSETQ. CDR3 protein: CASGPGGAIRETQYF. CDR3 DNA sequence: TGCGCCAGCGGACCAGGGGGCGCGATTCGGGAGACCCAGTACTTC.